The TCR beta chain under discussion was sequenced for a study of radiation and T cells in renal cell carcinoma. Method: immunoSEQ multiplex PCR; TCRdb's copy keeps in-frame clones and lacks some. The sample carries roughly 82,000 clones, 89% recorded once. The sample's time point: blood 4 weeks post-SBRT, at nephrectomy. This sample's treatment: 15 Gy SBRT to primary tumor, nephrectomy 4 weeks later. Nephrectomy followed 15 Gy stereotactic body radiation by 4 weeks. Serial blood draws occurred at baseline and 2 and 4 weeks post-SBRT. Deletions cut 8 bases from V and 0 bases from J, with 10 bases between. The CDR3 is 14 amino acids. The germline V gene encodes CDR1 MGHRA and CDR2 YSYEKL.

The chain couples TRBV4-1 to TRBJ1-4; D remains unclear. This TCR was recovered from a woman aged 70-85 years with renal cell carcinoma. The source material was blood, sampled from a patient whose treatment included radiotherapy and nephrectomy. CDR3 in amino acids: CASGKTSTNEKLFF. CDR3 DNA sequence: TGCGCCAGCGGTAAAACCTCAACTAATGAAAAACTGTTTTTT.